The source of this T cell receptor beta chain is a study of shared clonotypes between healthy human individuals. Method: immunoSEQ multiplex PCR; TCRdb's copy keeps in-frame clones and lacks some. The profile shows over a million clones, 96% of them singletons. The CDR3 is 19 residues long. Germline V CDR1 and CDR2: KGHSH, LQKENI. In the case of this clone: The junction and the germline gene differ at one end; a read error may be behind it.

The sequenced sample was naive CD4+ T cells sorted from blood. Specified subset: CD45RA+ positively selected. The clonotype was recovered from a young man in good health. The V and J genes are TRBV18 and TRBJ2-3; tentative D call: TRBD1 (6 bases). CDR3 amino acids: CASLPFPSGAGQITDTQYF. The CDR3 nucleotides are TGTGCCAGCTTACCATTCCCCTCAGGGGCAGGGCAGATCACAGATACGCAGTATTTT.